This TCR beta chain was sequenced for a study of blood T cell repertoires in COVID-19. On the study more broadly: Samples representing acute and convalescent COVID-19 were sourced from the United States, Italy and Spain.

This CDR3 is built from 19 residues. V dropped 0 bases and J dropped 0; count of bases not matched to a gene: 7. Germline values: CDR1 LGHNA, CDR2 YNFKEQ. In the original workflow: Reference gene primers were amplified, and this amplification served to estimate nucleated cell counts. TCRdb's copy holds only in-frame clones and misses some; the assay was immunoSEQ multiplex PCR. From that table come the V and J calls and clone size; the DNA was used to work out D and trimming. The sample has about 66,000 clones; around 84% are singletons. There are a few counts of this clone. The rearrangement links TRBV4-2 to TRBJ2-2; 10 bases agree with TRBD2. Sequencing was done on a sample of peripheral blood. The TCR originated in a man in his fifties with active COVID-19. CDR3 in DNA: TGTGCCAGCAGCCAAGATCCAGCTAGCGGGGGCACGAACACCGGGGAGCTGTTTTTT. It translates to CASSQDPASGGTNTGELFF.